The present entry profiles one T cell receptor (beta chain) with its context. These data are taken from a study of control samples from healthy donors and cancer patients. Sequencing was performed with immunoSEQ multiplex PCR; in TCRdb, only in-frame clones are kept and a portion is missing. The data hold approximately 210,000 clones, with around 93% observed a single time. Per germline, CDR1 MNHNS and CDR2 SASEGT. V lost 0 bases, J lost 5 bases, and 14 bases lay in between. The CDR3 runs 16 residues. The material sequenced was blood. The sequence derives from a man younger than 40 in good health. The chain recombines TRBV6-1 with TRBJ2-1; possibly TRBD1 or TRBD2 for D (5 bases each). CDR3 sequence (DNA): TGTGCCAGCAGTGAAGCCCGGGACCGCATTAACAATGAGCAGTTCTTC. It translates to CASSEARDRINNEQFF.